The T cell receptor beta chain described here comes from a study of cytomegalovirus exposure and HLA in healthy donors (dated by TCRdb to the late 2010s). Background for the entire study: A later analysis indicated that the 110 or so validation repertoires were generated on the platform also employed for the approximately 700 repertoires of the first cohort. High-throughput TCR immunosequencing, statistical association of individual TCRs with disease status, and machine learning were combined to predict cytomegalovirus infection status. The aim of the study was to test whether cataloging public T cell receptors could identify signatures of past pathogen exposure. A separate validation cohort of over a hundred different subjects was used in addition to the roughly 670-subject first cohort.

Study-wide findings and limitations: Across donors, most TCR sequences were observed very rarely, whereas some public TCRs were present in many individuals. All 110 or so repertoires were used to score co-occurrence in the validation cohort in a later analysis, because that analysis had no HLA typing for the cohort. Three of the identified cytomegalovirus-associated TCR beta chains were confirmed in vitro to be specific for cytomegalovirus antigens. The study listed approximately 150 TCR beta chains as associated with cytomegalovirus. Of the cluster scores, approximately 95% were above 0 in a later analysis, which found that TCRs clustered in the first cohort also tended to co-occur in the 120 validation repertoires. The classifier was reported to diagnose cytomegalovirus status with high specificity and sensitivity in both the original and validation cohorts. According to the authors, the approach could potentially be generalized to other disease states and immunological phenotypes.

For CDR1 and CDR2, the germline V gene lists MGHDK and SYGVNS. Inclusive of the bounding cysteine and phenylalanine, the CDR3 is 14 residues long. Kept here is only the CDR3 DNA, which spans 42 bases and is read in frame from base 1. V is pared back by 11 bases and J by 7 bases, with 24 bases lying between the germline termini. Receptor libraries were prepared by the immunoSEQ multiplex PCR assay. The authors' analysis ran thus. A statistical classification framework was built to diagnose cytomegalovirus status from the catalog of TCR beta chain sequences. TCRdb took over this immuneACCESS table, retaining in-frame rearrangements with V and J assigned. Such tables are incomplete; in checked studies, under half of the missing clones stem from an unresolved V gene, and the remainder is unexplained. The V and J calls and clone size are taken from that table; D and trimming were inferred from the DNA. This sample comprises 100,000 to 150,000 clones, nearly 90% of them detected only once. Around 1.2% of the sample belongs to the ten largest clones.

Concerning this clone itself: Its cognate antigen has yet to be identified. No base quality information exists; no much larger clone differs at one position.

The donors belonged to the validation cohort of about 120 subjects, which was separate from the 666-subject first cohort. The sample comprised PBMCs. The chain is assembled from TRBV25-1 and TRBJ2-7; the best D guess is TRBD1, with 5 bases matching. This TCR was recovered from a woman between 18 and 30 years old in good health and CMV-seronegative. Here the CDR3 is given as CASKGAPETAEQYF. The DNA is TGTGCCTCAAAAGGGGCACCCGAAACAGCGGAGCAGTACTTC.